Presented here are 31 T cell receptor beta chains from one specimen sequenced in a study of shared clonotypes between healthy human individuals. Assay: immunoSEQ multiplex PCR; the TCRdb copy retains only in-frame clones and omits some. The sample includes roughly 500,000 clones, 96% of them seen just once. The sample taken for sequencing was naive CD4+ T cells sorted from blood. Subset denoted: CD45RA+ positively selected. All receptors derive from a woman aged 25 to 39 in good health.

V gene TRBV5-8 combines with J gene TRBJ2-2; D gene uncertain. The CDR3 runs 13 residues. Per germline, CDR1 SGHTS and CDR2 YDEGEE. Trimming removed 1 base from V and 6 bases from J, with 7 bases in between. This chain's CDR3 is CASSLLEPGELFF. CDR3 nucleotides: TGTGCCAGCAGCTTGCTAGAACCCGGGGAGCTGTTTTTT. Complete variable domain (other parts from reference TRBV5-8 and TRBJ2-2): EAGVTQSPTHLIKTRGQQATLRCSPISGHTSVYWYQQALGLGLQFLLWYDEGEERNRGNFPPRFSGRQFPNYSSELNVNALELEDSALYLCASSLLEPGELFFGEGSRLTVL.

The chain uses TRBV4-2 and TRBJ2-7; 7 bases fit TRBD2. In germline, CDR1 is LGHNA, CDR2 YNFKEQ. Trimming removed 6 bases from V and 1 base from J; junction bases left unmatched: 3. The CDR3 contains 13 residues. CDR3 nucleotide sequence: TGTGCCAGCAGGGCGGGACTATCCTACGAGCAGTACTTC. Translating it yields CASRAGLSYEQYF.

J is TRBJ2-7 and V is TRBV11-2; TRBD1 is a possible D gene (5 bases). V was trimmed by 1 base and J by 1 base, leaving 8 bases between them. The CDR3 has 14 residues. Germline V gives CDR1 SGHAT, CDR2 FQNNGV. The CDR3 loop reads CASSLGGPSYEQYF. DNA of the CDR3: TGTGCCAGCAGCTTAGGGGGCCCTTCCTACGAGCAGTACTTC. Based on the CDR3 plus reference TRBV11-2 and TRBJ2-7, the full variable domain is EAGVAQSPRYKIIEKRQSVAFWCNPISGHATLYWYQQILGQGPKLLIQFQNNGVVDDSQLPKDRFSAERLKGVDSTLKIQPAKLEDSAVYLCASSLGGPSYEQYFGPGTRLTVT.

The CDR3 is CASSSSWFSAGQGRATNEKLFF. The DNA for the CDR3 is TGTGCCAGCAGTTCTTCTTGGTTTTCTGCGGGACAGGGTAGGGCAACTAATGAAAAACTGTTTTTT. V gene TRBV28 combines with J gene TRBJ1-4; 9 bases line up with TRBD1. Losses at the gene ends were 4 bases for V and 0 bases for J; bases not matched to a gene: 21. The CDR3 runs 22 residues. The germline V gene has CDR1 MDHEN and CDR2 SYDVKM.

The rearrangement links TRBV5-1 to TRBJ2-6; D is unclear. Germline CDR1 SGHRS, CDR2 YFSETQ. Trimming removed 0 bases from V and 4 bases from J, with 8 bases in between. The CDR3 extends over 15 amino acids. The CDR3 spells CASSLARTGANVLTF. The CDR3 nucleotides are TGCGCCAGCAGCTTGGCGAGAACCGGGGCCAACGTCCTGACTTTC.

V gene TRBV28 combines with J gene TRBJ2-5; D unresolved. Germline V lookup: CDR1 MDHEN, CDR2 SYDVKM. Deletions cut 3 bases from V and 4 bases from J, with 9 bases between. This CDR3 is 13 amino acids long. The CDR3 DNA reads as TGTGCCAGCAGTTTCTCGTGGGCAGAGACCCAGTACTTC. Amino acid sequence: CASSFSWAETQYF.

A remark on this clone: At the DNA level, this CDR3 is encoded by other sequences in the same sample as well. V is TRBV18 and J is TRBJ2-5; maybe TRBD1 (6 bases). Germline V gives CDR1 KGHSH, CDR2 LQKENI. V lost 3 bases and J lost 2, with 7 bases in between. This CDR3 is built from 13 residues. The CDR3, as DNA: TGTGCCAGCTCACCTGGACAGCAAGAGACCCAGTACTTC. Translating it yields CASSPGQQETQYF.

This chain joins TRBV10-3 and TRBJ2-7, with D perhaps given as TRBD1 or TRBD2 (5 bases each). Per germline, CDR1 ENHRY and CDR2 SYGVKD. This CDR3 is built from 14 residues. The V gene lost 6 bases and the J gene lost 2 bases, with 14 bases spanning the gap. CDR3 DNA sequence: TGTGCCATCAGGGGGACGGATCCCACCTACGAGCAGTACTTC. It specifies CAIRGTDPTYEQYF.

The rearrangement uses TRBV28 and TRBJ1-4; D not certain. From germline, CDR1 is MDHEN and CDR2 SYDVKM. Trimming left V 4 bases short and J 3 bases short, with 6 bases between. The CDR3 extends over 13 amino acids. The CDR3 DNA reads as TGTGCCAGCAGTTCTGGGGCTAATGAAAAACTGTTTTTT. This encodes CASSSGANEKLFF.

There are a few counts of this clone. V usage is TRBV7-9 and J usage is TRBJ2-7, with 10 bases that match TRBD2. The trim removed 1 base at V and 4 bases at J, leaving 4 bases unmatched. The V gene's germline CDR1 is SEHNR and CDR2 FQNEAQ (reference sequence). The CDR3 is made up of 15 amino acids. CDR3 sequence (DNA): TGTGCCAGCAGCTTAGGCAGCGGGAGGGGATACGAGCAGTACTTC. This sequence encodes CASSLGSGRGYEQYF.

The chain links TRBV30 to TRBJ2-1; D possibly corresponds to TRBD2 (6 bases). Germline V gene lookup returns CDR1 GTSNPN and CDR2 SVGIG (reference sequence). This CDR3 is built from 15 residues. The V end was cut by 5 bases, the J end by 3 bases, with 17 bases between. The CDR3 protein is CAWEKVAALYNEQFF. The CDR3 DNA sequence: TGTGCCTGGGAGAAAGTAGCGGCCCTCTACAATGAGCAGTTCTTC.

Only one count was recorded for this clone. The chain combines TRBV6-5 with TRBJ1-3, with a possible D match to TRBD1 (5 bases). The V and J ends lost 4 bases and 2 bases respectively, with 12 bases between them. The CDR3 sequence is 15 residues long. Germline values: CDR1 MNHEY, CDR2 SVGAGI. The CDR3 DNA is TGTGCCAGCAGTTTCCAGGGTGCGACTGGAAACACCATATATTTT. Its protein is CASSFQGATGNTIYF.

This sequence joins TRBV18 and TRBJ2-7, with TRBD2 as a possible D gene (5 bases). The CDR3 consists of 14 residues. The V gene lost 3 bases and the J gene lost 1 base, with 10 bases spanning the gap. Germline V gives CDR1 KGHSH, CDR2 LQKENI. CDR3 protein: CASSPPDLSYEQYF. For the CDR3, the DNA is TGTGCCAGCTCACCTCCGGACTTATCCTACGAGCAGTACTTC. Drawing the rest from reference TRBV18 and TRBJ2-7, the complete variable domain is NAGVMQNPRHLVRRRGQEARLRCSPMKGHSHVYWYRQLPEEGLKFMVYLQKENIIDESGMPKERFSAEFPKEGPSILRIQQVVRGDSAAYFCASSPPDLSYEQYFGPGTRLTVT.

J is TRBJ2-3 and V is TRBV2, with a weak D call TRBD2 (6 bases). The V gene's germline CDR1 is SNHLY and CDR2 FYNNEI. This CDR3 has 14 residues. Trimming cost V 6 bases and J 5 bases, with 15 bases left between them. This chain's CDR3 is CASSLRLVIDTQYF. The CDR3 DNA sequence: TGTGCCAGCAGCTTAAGACTAGTTATAGATACGCAGTATTTT.

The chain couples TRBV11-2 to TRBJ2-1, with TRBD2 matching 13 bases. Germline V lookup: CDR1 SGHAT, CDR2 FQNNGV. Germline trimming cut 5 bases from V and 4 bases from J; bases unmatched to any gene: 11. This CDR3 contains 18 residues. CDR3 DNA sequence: TGTGCCAGCAGCCCCCGGACTAGCGGGAGAGGTTCTTACAATGAGCAGTTCTTC. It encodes CASSPRTSGRGSYNEQFF.

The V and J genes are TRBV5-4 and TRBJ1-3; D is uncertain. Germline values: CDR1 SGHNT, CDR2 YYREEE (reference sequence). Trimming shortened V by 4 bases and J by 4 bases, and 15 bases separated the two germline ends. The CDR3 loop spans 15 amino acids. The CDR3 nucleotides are TGTGCCAGCAGCCAGACGGGTCCTAGAGGAAACACCATATATTTT. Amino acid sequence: CASSQTGPRGNTIYF.

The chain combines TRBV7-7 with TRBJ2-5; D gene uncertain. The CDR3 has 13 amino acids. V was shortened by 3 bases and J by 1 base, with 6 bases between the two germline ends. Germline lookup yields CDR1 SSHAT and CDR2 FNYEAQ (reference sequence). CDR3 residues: CASSLGSQETQYF. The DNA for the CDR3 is TGTGCCAGCAGCTTGGGCAGCCAAGAGACCCAGTACTTC.

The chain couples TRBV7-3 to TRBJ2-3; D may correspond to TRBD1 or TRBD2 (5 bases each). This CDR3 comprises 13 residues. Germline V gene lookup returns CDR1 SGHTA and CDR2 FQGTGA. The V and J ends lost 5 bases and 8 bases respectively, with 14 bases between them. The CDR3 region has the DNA TGTGCCAGCAGCACCGGACGGGACGTTACGCAGTATTTT. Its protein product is CASSTGRDVTQYF.

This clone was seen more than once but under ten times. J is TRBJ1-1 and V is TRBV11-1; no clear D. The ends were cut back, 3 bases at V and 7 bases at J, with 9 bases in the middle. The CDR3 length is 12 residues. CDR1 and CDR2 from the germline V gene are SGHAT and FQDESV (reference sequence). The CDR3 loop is CASSFGWSEAFF. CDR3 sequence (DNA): TGTGCCAGCAGCTTTGGGTGGAGTGAAGCTTTCTTT.

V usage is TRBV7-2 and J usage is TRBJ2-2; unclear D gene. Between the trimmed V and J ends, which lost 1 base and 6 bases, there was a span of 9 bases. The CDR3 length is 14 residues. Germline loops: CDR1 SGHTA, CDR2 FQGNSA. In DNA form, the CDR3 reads TGTGCCAGCAGCTTAGTGGGGAAACCCGGGGAGCTGTTTTTT. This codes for CASSLVGKPGELFF. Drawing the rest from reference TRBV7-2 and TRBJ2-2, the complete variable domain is GAGVSQSPSNKVTEKGKDVELRCDPISGHTALYWYRQSLGQGLEFLIYFQGNSAPDKSGLPSDRFSAERTGGSVSTLTIQRTQQEDSAVYLCASSLVGKPGELFFGEGSRLTVL.

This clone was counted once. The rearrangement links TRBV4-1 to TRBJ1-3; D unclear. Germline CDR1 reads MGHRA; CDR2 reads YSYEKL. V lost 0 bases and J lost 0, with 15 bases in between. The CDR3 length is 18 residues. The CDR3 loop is CASSQDLDDAYSGNTIYF. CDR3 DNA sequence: TGCGCCAGCAGCCAAGATCTGGACGACGCCTACTCTGGAAACACCATATATTTT.

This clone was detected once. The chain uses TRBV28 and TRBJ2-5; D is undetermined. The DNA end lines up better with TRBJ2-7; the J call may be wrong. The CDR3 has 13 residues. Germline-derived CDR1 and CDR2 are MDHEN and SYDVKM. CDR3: CASSLGPLNEQYF. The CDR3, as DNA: TGTGCCAGCAGTTTAGGGCCTTTAAACGAGCAGTACTTC.

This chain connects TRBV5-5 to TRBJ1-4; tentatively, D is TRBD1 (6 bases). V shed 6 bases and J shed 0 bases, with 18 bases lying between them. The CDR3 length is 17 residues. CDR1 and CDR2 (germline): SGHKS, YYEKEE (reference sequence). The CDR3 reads CASTLGAGISTNEKLFF. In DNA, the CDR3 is TGTGCCAGCACCCTGGGGGCAGGGATCTCAACTAATGAAAAACTGTTTTTT.

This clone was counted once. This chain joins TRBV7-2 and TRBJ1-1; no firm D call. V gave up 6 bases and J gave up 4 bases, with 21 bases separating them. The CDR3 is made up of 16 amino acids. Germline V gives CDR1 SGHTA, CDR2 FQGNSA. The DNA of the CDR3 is TGTGCCAGCAGGCGGAGCGCCGCCGACGGTAGCACTGAAGCTTTCTTT. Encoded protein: CASRRSAADGSTEAFF.

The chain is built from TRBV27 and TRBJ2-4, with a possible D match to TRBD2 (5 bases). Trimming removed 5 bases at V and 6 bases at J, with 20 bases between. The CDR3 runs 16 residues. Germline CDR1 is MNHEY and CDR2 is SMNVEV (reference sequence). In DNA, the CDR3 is TGTGCCAGCAGTCTCACCGGGATCAATGGCGGAAACATTCAGTACTTC. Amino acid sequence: CASSLTGINGGNIQYF.

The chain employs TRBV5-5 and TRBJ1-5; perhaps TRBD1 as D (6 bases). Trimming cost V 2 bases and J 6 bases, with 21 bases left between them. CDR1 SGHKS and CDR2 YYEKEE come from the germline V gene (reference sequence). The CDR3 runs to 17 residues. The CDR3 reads CASSFSGDEGWSQPQHF. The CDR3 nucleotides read TGTGCCAGCAGCTTTTCAGGGGACGAGGGTTGGAGTCAGCCCCAGCATTTT.

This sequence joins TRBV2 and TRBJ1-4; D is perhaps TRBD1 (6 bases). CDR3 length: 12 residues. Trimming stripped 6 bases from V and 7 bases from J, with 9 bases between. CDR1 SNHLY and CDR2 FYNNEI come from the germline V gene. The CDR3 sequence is CASRGGPEKLFF. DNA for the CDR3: TGTGCCAGCAGGGGGGGGCCTGAAAAACTGTTTTTT.

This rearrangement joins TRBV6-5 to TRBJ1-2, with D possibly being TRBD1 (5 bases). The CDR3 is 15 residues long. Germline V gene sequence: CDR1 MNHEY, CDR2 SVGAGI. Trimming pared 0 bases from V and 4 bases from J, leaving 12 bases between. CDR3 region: CASSYSILGTYGYTF. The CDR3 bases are TGTGCCAGCAGTTACTCGATTTTGGGGACCTATGGCTACACCTTC.

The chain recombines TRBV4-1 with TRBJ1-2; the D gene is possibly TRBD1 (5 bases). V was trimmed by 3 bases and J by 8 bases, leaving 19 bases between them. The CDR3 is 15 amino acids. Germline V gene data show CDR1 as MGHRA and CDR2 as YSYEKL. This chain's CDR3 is CASSQRLGGVRGYTF. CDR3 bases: TGCGCCAGCAGCCAGAGGTTGGGAGGGGTGAGGGGCTACACCTTC.

The CDR3 protein is CASIGKTYEQYF. In DNA, the CDR3 is TGTGCCAGCATAGGGAAAACCTACGAGCAGTACTTC. The V call is TRBV27, the J call TRBJ2-7; D uncertain. CDR3 length: 12 amino acids. The V gene's germline CDR1 is MNHEY and CDR2 SMNVEV (reference sequence). The ends were cut back, 7 bases at V and 2 bases at J, with 9 bases in the middle.

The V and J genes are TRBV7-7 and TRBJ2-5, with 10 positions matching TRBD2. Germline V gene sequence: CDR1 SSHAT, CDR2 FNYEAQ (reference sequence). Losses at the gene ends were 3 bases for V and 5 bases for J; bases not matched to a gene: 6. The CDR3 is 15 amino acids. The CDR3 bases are TGTGCCAGCAGCTTTCTAGCGGGAGTTTCTGAGACCCAGTACTTC. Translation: CASSFLAGVSETQYF.